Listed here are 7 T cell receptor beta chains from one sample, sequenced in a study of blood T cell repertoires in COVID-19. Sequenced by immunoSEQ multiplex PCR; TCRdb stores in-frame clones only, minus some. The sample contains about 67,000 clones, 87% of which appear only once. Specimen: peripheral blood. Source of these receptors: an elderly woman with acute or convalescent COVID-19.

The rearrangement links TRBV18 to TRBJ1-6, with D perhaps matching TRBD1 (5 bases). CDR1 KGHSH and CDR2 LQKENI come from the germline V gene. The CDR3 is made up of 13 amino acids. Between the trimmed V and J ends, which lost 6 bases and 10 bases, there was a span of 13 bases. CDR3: CASSSLRGSPLHF. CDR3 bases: TGTGCCAGCTCTTCCCTAAGGGGATCACCCCTCCACTTT.

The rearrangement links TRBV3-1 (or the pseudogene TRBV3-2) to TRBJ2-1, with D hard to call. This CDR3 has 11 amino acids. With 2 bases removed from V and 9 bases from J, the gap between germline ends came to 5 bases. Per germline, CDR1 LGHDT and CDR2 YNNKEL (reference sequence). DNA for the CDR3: TGTGCCAGCAGCCAAACTCTTGAGCAGTTCTTC. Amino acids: CASSQTLEQFF.

The CDR3 spells CSVDRDISGNTIYF. The CDR3 DNA reads as TGCAGCGTTGACAGGGATATCTCTGGAAACACCATATATTTT. This chain joins TRBV29-1 and TRBJ1-3; TRBD1 is a possible D gene (5 bases). This CDR3 comprises 14 residues. Germline assignment: CDR1 SQVTM and CDR2 ANQGSEA. Trimming shortened V by 3 bases and J by 0 bases, and 9 bases separated the two germline ends. Complete variable domain (other parts from reference TRBV29-1 and TRBJ1-3): SAVISQKPSRDICQRGTSLTIQCQVDSQVTMMFWYRQQPGQSLTLIATANQGSEATYESGFVIDKFPISRPNLTFSTLTVSNMSPEDSSIYLCSVDRDISGNTIYFGEGSWLTVV.

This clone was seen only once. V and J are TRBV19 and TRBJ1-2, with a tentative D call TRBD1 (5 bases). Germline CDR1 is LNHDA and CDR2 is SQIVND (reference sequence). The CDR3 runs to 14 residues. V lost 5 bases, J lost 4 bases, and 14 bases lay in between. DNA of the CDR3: TGTGCCAGTAGTCCGCGGGCGGGGCCCTATGGCTACACCTTC. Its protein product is CASSPRAGPYGYTF.

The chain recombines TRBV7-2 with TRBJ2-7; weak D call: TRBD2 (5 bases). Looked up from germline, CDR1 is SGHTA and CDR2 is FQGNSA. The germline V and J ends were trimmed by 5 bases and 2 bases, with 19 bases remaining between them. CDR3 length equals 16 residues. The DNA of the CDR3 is TGTGCCAGCAGCCAAAAAACTAGGTGGGCACCCTACGAGCAGTACTTC. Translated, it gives CASSQKTRWAPYEQYF.

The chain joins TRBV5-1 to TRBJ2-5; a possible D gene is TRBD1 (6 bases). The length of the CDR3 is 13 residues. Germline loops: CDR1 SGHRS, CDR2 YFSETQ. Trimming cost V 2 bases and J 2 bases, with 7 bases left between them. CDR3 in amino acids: CASSFGQQETQYF. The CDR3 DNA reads TGCGCCAGCAGCTTCGGACAGCAAGAGACCCAGTACTTC.

The CDR3 DNA sequence: TGTGCCAGCAGTGTAAACAGGGAGGGGGAGCAGTACTTC. Residues: CASSVNREGEQYF. The chain employs TRBV2 and TRBJ2-7; a possible D gene is TRBD2 (7 bases). Germline V gene lookup returns CDR1 SNHLY and CDR2 FYNNEI. V was cut by 4 bases and J by 7 bases, with 14 bases left in between. The CDR3 loop spans 13 amino acids.